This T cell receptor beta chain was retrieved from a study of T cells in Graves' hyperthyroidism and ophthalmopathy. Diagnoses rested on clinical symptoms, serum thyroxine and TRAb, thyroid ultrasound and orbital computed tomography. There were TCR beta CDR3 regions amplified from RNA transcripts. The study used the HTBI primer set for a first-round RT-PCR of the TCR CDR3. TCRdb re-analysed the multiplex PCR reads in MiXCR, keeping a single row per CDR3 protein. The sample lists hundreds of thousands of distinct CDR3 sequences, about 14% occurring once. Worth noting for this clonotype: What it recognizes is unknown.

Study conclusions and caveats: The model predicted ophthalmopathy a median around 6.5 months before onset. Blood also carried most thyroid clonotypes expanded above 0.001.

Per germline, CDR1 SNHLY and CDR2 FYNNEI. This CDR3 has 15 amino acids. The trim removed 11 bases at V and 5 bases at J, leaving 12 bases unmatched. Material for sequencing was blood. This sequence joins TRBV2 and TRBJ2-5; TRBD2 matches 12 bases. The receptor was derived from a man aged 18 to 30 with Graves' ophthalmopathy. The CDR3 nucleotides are TGTGCCTTTCCCCTAGCGGGAGGGCCTCTGGAGACCCAGTACTTC. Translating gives CAFPLAGGPLETQYF.